This paragraph covers one TCR beta chain sequence. What it recognizes is unknown. Some clones are missing from TCRdb's copy, which holds only in-frame ones; the method was immunoSEQ multiplex PCR. The sample holds about 38,000 clones, around 67% seen once. The sample comes from a study of vaccination effects on CD4 cells after COVID-19. Study observations and caveats: Convalescent patients in the study were few, and early post-infection timepoints were absent.

The CDR3 length is 15 residues. CDR1 and CDR2 from the germline V gene are MNHNS and SASEGT. V lost 1 base and J lost 6; bases outside the gene matches: 4. In the ViraFEST assay, antigen-specific CD4+ clonotypes were identified by expansion after peptide-pool stimulation. CD4+ T cell isolation took place after 10 days of culture. Absence of prior SARS-CoV-2 infection characterized the vaccine recipients, who showed negative nucleocapsid antibodies. Cultivation was performed at roughly 2 million PBMC per well with 10 IU/ml IL-2 and approximately 10 ug/ml peptides added. Half the medium was swapped for IL-2 medium on days 3 and 7.

The sequence was obtained from a human donor who received a COVID-19 vaccine. Here the sequenced sample was CD4+ T cells from PBMCs cultured with SARS-CoV-2 spike peptides, taken before COVID-19 vaccination. The chain joins TRBV6-1 to TRBJ2-1, with 9 bases aligning to TRBD1. Here the CDR3 reads CASSEGRDRVNEQFF. The CDR3 nucleotides are TGTGCCAGCAGTGAAGGGAGGGACAGGGTCAATGAGCAGTTCTTC.